These 24 T cell receptor beta chains originate from one sample sequenced in a study of blood T cell repertoires in COVID-19. Libraries were prepared by immunoSEQ multiplex PCR; TCRdb keeps only in-frame clonotypes and omits some of them. The sample carries roughly 290,000 clones, 90% recorded once. The sample consisted of peripheral blood. These receptors were taken from a woman aged 30 to 39 with COVID-19, enrolled during active disease.

The chain has TRBV7-9 and TRBJ2-7, with a weak D call TRBD2 (5 bases). V shed 5 bases and J shed 4 bases, with 9 bases lying between them. This CDR3 has 12 amino acids. Germline V CDR1 and CDR2: SEHNR, FQNEAQ (reference sequence). The CDR3 DNA follows: TGTGCCAGCAGCGAGGAGGAGTACGAGCAGTACTTC. Translation: CASSEEEYEQYF.

The chain has TRBV5-1 and TRBJ1-1, with D tentatively TRBD1 (6 bases). The CDR3 consists of 15 residues. Germline CDR1 is SGHRS and CDR2 is YFSETQ. V was pared by 7 bases and J by 0 bases, with 16 bases between. The CDR3 region is CASASNRAMNTEAFF. CDR3 in DNA: TGCGCCAGCGCCTCGAACAGGGCTATGAACACTGAAGCTTTCTTT.

J is TRBJ2-5 and V is TRBV28; D may be TRBD2 (6 bases). The CDR3 is 15 amino acids. The germline V gene has CDR1 MDHEN and CDR2 SYDVKM. Trimming cost V 7 bases and J 2 bases, with 17 bases left between them. The CDR3: CASIPRRAGQETQYF. The CDR3 DNA is TGTGCCAGCATCCCCAGGAGGGCAGGTCAAGAGACCCAGTACTTC.

V and J are TRBV10-2 and TRBJ2-7; TRBD2 might be the D (6 bases). The CDR3 sequence is 12 residues long. The ends were cut back, 6 bases at V and 3 bases at J, with 9 bases in the middle. Germline-derived CDR1 and CDR2 are WSHSY and SAAADI. For the CDR3, the DNA is TGCGCCAGCAGCGGACTATTCTACGAGCAGTACTTC. It yields the protein CASSGLFYEQYF.

The chain links TRBV23-1 to TRBJ1-1; D unresolved. TRBV23-1 is given ORF status, its function remaining uncertain. V lost 6 bases, J lost 3 bases, and 11 bases lay in between. The CDR3 extends over 13 amino acids. The CDR3 protein is CASRERRDTEAFF. For the CDR3, the DNA is TGCGCCAGCAGGGAACGGAGAGACACTGAAGCTTTCTTT.

As concerns this clone: Other DNA sequences in the same sample also yield this CDR3. This chain connects TRBV13 to TRBJ1-6, with unresolved D. In germline, CDR1 is PRHDT, CDR2 FYEKMQ (reference sequence). The length of the CDR3 is 15 residues. Trimming shortened V by 5 bases and J by 1 base, and 9 bases separated the two germline ends. CDR3 nucleotide sequence: TGTGCCAGCAGCCCCCTGCGGTCCTATAATTCACCCCTCCACTTT. The encoded protein is CASSPLRSYNSPLHF.

The rearrangement joins TRBV11-2 to TRBJ2-7; possible D gene TRBD1, 6 bases. The CDR3 is 16 residues long. Germline V gives CDR1 SGHAT, CDR2 FQNNGV. Between the trimmed V and J ends, which lost 0 bases and 4 bases, there was a span of 16 bases. CDR3: CASSLDLWQGNYEQYF. Here the CDR3 DNA reads TGTGCCAGCAGCTTAGATCTATGGCAGGGGAATTACGAGCAGTACTTC.

J is TRBJ2-1 and V is TRBV28; 9 bases are a match to TRBD2. V dropped 3 bases and J dropped 4; count of bases not matched to a gene: 10. Germline assignment: CDR1 MDHEN and CDR2 SYDVKM. The CDR3 sequence is 17 residues long. The CDR3 reads CASSFSLAGPTYNEQFF. CDR3 coding DNA: TGTGCCAGCAGTTTTTCACTAGCGGGCCCCACTTACAATGAGCAGTTCTTC.

The rearrangement links TRBV15 to TRBJ2-7; D remains unclear. The V gene lost 0 bases and the J gene lost 3 bases, with 6 bases spanning the gap. The germline V gene has CDR1 LNHNV and CDR2 YYDKDF (reference sequence). There are 13 residues in the CDR3. CDR3 protein: CATSRDSGYEQYF. CDR3 DNA: TGTGCCACCAGCAGAGATTCCGGCTACGAGCAGTACTTC.

The genes are TRBV28 and TRBJ2-1; D possibly corresponds to TRBD2 (5 bases). The CDR3 spans 14 residues. With 8 bases removed from V and 0 bases from J, the gap between germline ends came to 11 bases. CDR1 is MDHEN and CDR2 is SYDVKM in the germline V gene. This CDR3 reads CASGPGSSYNEQFF. In DNA, the CDR3 is TGTGCCAGCGGCCCGGGGAGCTCCTACAATGAGCAGTTCTTC. Combining the CDR3 with reference TRBV28 and TRBJ2-1 gives the whole variable domain DVKVTQSSRYLVKRTGEKVFLECVQDMDHENMFWYRQDPGLGLRLIYFSYDVKMKEKGDIPEGYSVSREKKERFSLILESASTNQTSMYLCASGPGSSYNEQFFGPGTRLTVL.

The J gene is TRBJ2-3, the V gene TRBV2; 8 bases are shared with TRBD2. This CDR3 comprises 14 residues. The V and J ends lost 7 bases and 2 bases, in that order; junction bases with no gene match: 5. The germline CDR1 and CDR2 sequences are SNHLY and FYNNEI. The CDR3 protein is CASTILAVTDTQYF. Written as DNA, the CDR3 is TGTGCCAGCACTATACTAGCGGTCACAGATACGCAGTATTTT.

The gene calls are TRBV7-2 and TRBJ2-6, with 13 bases that match TRBD2. The CDR3 loop spans 19 amino acids. The junction had 7 bases not matched to a gene; V was cut back by 5 bases and J by 0 bases. CDR1 and CDR2 from the germline V gene are SGHTA and FQGNSA. CDR3 in amino acids: CASSVGLAGFSSGANVLTF. The CDR3 nucleotides are TGTGCCAGCAGCGTGGGACTAGCGGGATTCAGCTCTGGGGCCAACGTCCTGACTTTC. Complete variable domain (other parts from reference TRBV7-2 and TRBJ2-6): GAGVSQSPSNKVTEKGKDVELRCDPISGHTALYWYRQSLGQGLEFLIYFQGNSAPDKSGLPSDRFSAERTGGSVSTLTIQRTQQEDSAVYLCASSVGLAGFSSGANVLTFGAGSRLTVL.

With regard to this clone: The sample contains more than one DNA sequence encoding this CDR3. This sequence joins TRBV12-3 or TRBV12-4 and TRBJ1-2; 7 bases line up with TRBD1. V lost 4 bases, J lost 8 bases, and 4 bases stayed unmatched. This CDR3 contains 12 residues. The DNA of the CDR3 is TGTGCCAGCAGTTCACAGGGGTACGGCTACACCTTC. This gives the protein CASSSQGYGYTF.

V usage is TRBV7-6 and J usage is TRBJ2-3; a possible D gene is TRBD2 (5 bases). This CDR3 contains 14 residues. In germline, CDR1 is SGHVS, CDR2 FNYEAQ. Trimming removed 1 base from V and 8 bases from J, with 13 bases in between. The CDR3 loop is CASSLGGRSVTQYF. The CDR3, as DNA: TGTGCCAGCAGCTTAGGAGGGCGGTCGGTTACGCAGTATTTT.

As DNA, the CDR3 is TGTGCCATCAGTGAGGACAGGGTCATGGGGACTAATGAAAAACTGTTTTTT. Translated: CAISEDRVMGTNEKLFF. J is TRBJ1-4 and V is TRBV10-3, with 7 bases identical to TRBD1. Germline-derived CDR1 and CDR2 are ENHRY and SYGVKD. The J segment lost 2 bases and the V segment lost 2 bases, leaving 8 bases of the junction unmatched. This CDR3 comprises 17 residues.

J is TRBJ2-7 and V is TRBV28, with D perhaps matching TRBD1 (6 bases). Between the trimmed V and J ends, which lost 7 bases and 1 base, there was a span of 14 bases. This CDR3 has 14 amino acids. CDR1 and CDR2 from the germline V gene are MDHEN and SYDVKM. The CDR3 DNA is TGTGCCAGCACCCCAAGGGGGTTATCCTACGAGCAGTACTTC. Protein sequence: CASTPRGLSYEQYF.

V usage is TRBV4-1 and J usage is TRBJ2-1, with TRBD1 identical over 10 bases. The V and J ends lost 4 bases and 6 bases, in that order; junction bases with no gene match: 6. Germline V lookup: CDR1 MGHRA, CDR2 YSYEKL. CDR3 length: 15 residues. In DNA form, the CDR3 reads TGCGCCAGCAGCCGAGGACAGGGGGGGGTCAATGAGCAGTTCTTC. This codes for CASSRGQGGVNEQFF.

V usage is TRBV7-5 and J usage is TRBJ2-7; the table names TRBD1, a call not compared with the DNA. TRBV7-5 is annotated as a pseudogene. The CDR3 has 15 residues. Here the CDR3 reads CVRSLGQGPSYEQYF. DNA for the CDR3: TGTGTCAGAAGCTTGGGACAGGGCCCCTCCTACGAGCAGTACTTC.

The J gene is TRBJ2-7, the V gene TRBV6-5; D might be TRBD1 (7 bases). V was trimmed by 7 bases and J by 3 bases, leaving 13 bases between them. The CDR3 is 13 residues long. Germline V lookup: CDR1 MNHEY, CDR2 SVGAGI. The CDR3 spells CASTNRGGYEQYF. For the CDR3, the DNA is TGTGCCAGCACTAACAGGGGAGGCTACGAGCAGTACTTC.

This chain joins TRBV10-3 and TRBJ1-3, with unresolved D. CDR3 length equals 14 residues. Germline V gives CDR1 ENHRY, CDR2 SYGVKD. With 2 bases removed from V and 4 bases from J, the gap between germline ends came to 9 bases. CDR3 loop: CAISEEWRGNTIYF. CDR3 in DNA: TGTGCCATCAGTGAGGAGTGGCGGGGAAACACCATATATTTT.

The J gene is TRBJ2-5, the V gene TRBV5-1; a possible D gene is TRBD2 (5 bases). Between the trimmed V and J ends, which lost 4 bases and 5 bases, there was a span of 12 bases. Germline CDR1 is SGHRS and CDR2 is YFSETQ. The CDR3 has 13 amino acids. The CDR3 reads CASSPGVQETQYF. CDR3 DNA sequence: TGCGCCAGCAGCCCCGGGGTCCAGGAGACCCAGTACTTC. Full variable domain (missing parts from reference TRBV5-1 and TRBJ2-5): KAGVTQTPRYLIKTRGQQVTLSCSPISGHRSVSWYQQTPGQGLQFLFEYFSETQRNKGNFPGRFSGRQFSNSRSEMNVSTLELGDSALYLCASSPGVQETQYFGPGTRLLVL.

The rearrangement joins TRBV28 to TRBJ1-5, with D maybe TRBD1 (6 bases). The CDR3 contains 16 residues. Germline V gene sequence: CDR1 MDHEN, CDR2 SYDVKM. The V gene lost 2 bases and the J gene lost 2 bases, with 13 bases spanning the gap. The CDR3 DNA is TGTGCCAGCAGTTTACTACAGGGTACTGGCAATCAGCCCCAGCATTTT. It encodes CASSLLQGTGNQPQHF.

This chain joins TRBV18 and TRBJ2-3; 13 nucleotides line up with TRBD2. Germline V lookup: CDR1 KGHSH, CDR2 LQKENI. This CDR3 has 19 residues. The ends lost 4 bases at V and 1 base at J; junction bases unmatched: 11. CDR3 sequence reads: CASSRGLAGVMGRTDTQYF. For the CDR3, the DNA is TGTGCCAGCTCACGAGGACTAGCGGGAGTTATGGGCCGCACAGATACGCAGTATTTT. Looking up the rest from reference TRBV18 and TRBJ2-3 gives the full variable domain: NAGVMQNPRHLVRRRGQEARLRCSPMKGHSHVYWYRQLPEEGLKFMVYLQKENIIDESGMPKERFSAEFPKEGPSILRIQQVVRGDSAAYFCASSRGLAGVMGRTDTQYFGPGTRLTVL.

In its sample, this clone was seen once. The chain is built from TRBV14 and TRBJ1-4, with 8 positions matching TRBD1. With V trimmed by 4 bases and J by 3 bases, 7 bases remained unmatched. CDR3 length: 16 residues. The germline V gene has CDR1 SGHDN and CDR2 FVKESK. CDR3 DNA sequence: TGTGCCAGCAGCCCCGGACAGGGCGGGTCTAATGAAAAACTGTTTTTT. Translation: CASSPGQGGSNEKLFF.